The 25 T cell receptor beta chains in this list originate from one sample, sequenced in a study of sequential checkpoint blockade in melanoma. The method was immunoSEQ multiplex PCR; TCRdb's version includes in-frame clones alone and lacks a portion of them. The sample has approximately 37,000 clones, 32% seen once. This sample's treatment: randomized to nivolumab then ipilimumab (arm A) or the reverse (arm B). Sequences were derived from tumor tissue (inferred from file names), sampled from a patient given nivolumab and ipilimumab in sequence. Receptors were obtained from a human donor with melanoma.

CDR3 nucleotide sequence: TGTGCCTGGAGTACAGGGAGATCACCCCTCCACTTT. Residues: CAWSTGRSPLHF. V is TRBV30 and J is TRBJ1-6; D possibly corresponds to TRBD1 (6 bases). The germline V and J ends were trimmed by 2 bases and 10 bases, with 9 bases remaining between them. Germline CDR1 GTSNPN, CDR2 SVGIG (reference sequence). The CDR3 length is 12 residues.

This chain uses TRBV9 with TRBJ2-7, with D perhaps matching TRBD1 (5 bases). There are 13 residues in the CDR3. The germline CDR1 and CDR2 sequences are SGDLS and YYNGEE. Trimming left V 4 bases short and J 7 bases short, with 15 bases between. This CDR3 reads CASSPPAGREQYF. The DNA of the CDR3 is TGTGCCAGCAGCCCACCCGCAGGGCGGGAGCAGTACTTC.

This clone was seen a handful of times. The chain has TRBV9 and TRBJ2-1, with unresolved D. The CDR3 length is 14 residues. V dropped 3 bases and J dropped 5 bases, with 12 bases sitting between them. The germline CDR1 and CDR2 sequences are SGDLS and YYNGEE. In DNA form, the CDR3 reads TGTGCCAGCAGCGGGCTCACACCGGACAATGAGCAGTTCTTC. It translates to CASSGLTPDNEQFF.

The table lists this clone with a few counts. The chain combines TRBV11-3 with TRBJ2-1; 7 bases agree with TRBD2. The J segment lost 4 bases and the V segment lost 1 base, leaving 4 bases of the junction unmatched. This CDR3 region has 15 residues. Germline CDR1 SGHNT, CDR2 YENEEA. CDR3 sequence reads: CASSLGLAVYNEQFF. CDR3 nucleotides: TGTGCCAGCAGCTTAGGGCTAGCGGTTTACAATGAGCAGTTCTTC.

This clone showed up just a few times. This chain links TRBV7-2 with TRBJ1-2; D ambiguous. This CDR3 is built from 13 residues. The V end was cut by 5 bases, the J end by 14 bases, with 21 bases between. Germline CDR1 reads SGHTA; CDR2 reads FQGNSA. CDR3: CASSPELGRLLTF. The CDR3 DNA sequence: TGTGCCAGCAGCCCCGAATTGGGGAGGCTGCTAACCTTC.

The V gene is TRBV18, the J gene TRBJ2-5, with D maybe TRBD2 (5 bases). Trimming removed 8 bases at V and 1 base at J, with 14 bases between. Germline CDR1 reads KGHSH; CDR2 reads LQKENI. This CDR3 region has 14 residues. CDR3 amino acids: CASTPTEVQETQYF. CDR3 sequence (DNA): TGTGCCAGCACCCCGACGGAGGTCCAAGAGACCCAGTACTTC. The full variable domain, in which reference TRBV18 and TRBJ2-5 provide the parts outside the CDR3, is NAGVMQNPRHLVRRRGQEARLRCSPMKGHSHVYWYRQLPEEGLKFMVYLQKENIIDESGMPKERFSAEFPKEGPSILRIQQVVRGDSAAYFCASTPTEVQETQYFGPGTRLLVL.

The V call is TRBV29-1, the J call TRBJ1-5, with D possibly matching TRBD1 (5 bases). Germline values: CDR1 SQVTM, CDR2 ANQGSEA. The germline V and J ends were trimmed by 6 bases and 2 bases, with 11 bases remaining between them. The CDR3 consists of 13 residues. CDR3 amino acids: CSVSQQGNQPQHF. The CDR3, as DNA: TGCAGCGTCTCCCAACAGGGCAATCAGCCCCAGCATTTT. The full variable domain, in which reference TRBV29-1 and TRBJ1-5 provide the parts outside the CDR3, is SAVISQKPSRDICQRGTSLTIQCQVDSQVTMMFWYRQQPGQSLTLIATANQGSEATYESGFVIDKFPISRPNLTFSTLTVSNMSPEDSSIYLCSVSQQGNQPQHFGDGTRLSIL.

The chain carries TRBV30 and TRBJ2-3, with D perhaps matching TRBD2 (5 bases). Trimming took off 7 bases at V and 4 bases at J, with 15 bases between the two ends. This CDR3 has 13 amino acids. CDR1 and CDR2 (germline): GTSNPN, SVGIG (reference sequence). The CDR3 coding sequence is TGTGCCTCTCGGTCCCCCGGGGCAGATACGCAGTATTTT. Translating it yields CASRSPGADTQYF.

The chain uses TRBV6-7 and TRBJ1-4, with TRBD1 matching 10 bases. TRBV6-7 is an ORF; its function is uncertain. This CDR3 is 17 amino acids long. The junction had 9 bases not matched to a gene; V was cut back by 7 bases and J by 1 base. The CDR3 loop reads CASTDFGQGETNEKLFF. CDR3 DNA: TGTGCCAGCACCGACTTCGGACAGGGGGAAACTAATGAAAAACTGTTTTTT.

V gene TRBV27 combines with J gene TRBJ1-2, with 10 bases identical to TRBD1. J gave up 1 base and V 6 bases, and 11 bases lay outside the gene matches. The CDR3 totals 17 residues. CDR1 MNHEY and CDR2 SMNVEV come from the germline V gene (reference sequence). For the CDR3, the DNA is TGTGCCAGCAGCTTAACTTGGACAGGGGGGAATAACTATGGCTACACCTTC. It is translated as CASSLTWTGGNNYGYTF.

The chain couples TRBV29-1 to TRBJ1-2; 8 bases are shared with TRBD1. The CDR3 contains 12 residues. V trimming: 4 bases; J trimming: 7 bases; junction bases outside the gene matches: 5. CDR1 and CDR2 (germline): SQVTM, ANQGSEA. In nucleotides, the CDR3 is TGCAGCGTTGGGACAGGGTCTGCTGGCTACACCTTC. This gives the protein CSVGTGSAGYTF.

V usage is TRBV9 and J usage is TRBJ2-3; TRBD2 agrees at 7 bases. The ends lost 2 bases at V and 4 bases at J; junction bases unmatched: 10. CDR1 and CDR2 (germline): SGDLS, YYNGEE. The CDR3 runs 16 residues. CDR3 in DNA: TGTGCCAGCAGCGTCTCAGTTGCGGGGGTGGCAGATACGCAGTATTTT. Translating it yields CASSVSVAGVADTQYF.

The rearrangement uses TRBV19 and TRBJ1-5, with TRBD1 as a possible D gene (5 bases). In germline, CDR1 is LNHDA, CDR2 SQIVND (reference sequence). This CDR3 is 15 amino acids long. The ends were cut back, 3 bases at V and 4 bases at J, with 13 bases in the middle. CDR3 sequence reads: CASSITGTGNQPQHF. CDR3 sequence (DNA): TGTGCCAGTAGTATTACAGGCACCGGTAATCAGCCCCAGCATTTT.

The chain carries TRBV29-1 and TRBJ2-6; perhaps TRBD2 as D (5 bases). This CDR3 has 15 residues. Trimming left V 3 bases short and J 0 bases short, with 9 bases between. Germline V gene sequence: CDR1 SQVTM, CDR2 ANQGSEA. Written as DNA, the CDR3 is TGCAGCGTTGACGGAGGTGGCTCTGGGGCCAACGTCCTGACTTTC. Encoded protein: CSVDGGGSGANVLTF.

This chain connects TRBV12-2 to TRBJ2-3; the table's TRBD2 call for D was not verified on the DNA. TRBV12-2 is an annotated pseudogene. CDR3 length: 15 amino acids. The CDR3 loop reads CASRSSGTRTDTQYF. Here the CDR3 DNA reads TGTGCCAGTCGCTCCAGCGGGACTCGCACAGATACGCAGTATTTT.

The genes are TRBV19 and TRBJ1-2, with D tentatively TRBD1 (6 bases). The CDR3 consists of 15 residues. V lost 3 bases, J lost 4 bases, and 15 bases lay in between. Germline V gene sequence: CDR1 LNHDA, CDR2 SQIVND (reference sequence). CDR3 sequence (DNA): TGTGCCAGTAGTATCCTCGCAGGGGAGAGCTATGGCTACACCTTC. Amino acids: CASSILAGESYGYTF. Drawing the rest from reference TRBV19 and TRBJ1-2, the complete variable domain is DGGITQSPKYLFRKEGQNVTLSCEQNLNHDAMYWYRQDPGQGLRLIYYSQIVNDFQKGDIAEGYSVSREKKESFPLTVTSAQKNPTAFYLCASSILAGESYGYTFGSGTRLTVV.

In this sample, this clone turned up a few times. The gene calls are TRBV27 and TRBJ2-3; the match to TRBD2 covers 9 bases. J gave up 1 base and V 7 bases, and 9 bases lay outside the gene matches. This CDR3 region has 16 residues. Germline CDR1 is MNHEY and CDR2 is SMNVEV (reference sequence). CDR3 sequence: CASTKRLAEGTDTQYF. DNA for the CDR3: TGTGCCAGCACCAAAAGACTAGCGGAGGGCACAGATACGCAGTATTTT.

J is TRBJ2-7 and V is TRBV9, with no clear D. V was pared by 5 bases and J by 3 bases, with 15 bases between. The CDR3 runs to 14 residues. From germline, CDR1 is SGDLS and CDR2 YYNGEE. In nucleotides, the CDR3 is TGTGCCAGCAGTGAAGTCGACGGTTACTACGAGCAGTACTTC. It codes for CASSEVDGYYEQYF. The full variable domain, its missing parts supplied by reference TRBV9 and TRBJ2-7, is DSGVTQTPKHLITATGQRVTLRCSPRSGDLSVYWYQQSLDQGLQFLIQYYNGEERAKGNILERFSAQQFPDLHSELNLSSLELGDSALYFCASSEVDGYYEQYFGPGTRLTVT.

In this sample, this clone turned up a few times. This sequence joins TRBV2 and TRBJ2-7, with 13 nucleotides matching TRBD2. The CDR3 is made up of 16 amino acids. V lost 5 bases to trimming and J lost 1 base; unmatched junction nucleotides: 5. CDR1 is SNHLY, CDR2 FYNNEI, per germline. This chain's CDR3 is CASSKVTSGGSYEQYF. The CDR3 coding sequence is TGTGCCAGCAGTAAAGTGACTAGCGGGGGGTCCTACGAGCAGTACTTC.

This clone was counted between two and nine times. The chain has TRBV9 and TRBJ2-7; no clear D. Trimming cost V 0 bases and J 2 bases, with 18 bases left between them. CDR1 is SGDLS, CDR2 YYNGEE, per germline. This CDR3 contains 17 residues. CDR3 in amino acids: CASSVVDARPPTYEQYF. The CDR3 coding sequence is TGTGCCAGCAGCGTAGTTGATGCCCGTCCCCCCACCTACGAGCAGTACTTC.

As DNA, the CDR3 is TGCGCCAGCAGCGAAACCGGGACAGGGACGCAAGGCTACACCTTC. Amino acid sequence: CASSETGTGTQGYTF. The rearrangement uses TRBV5-1 and TRBJ1-2; 9 bases align to TRBD1. V lost 4 bases, J lost 8 bases, and 12 bases stayed unmatched. The CDR3 extends over 15 amino acids. Per germline, CDR1 SGHRS and CDR2 YFSETQ.

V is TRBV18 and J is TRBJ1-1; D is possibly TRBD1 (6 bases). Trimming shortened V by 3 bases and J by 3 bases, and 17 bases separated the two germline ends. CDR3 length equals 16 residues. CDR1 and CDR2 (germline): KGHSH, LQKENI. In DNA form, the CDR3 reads TGTGCCAGCTCACCCGTTAGGGGGGGCGCGGACACTGAAGCTTTCTTT. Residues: CASSPVRGGADTEAFF.

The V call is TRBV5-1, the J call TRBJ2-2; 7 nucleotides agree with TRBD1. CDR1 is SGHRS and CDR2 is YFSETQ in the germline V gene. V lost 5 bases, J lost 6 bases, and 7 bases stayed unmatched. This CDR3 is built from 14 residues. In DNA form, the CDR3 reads TGCGCCAGCAGTTTTCAACAGGGGTCCGGGGAGCTGTTTTTT. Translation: CASSFQQGSGELFF. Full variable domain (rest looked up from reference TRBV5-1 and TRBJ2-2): KAGVTQTPRYLIKTRGQQVTLSCSPISGHRSVSWYQQTPGQGLQFLFEYFSETQRNKGNFPGRFSGRQFSNSRSEMNVSTLELGDSALYLCASSFQQGSGELFFGEGSRLTVL.

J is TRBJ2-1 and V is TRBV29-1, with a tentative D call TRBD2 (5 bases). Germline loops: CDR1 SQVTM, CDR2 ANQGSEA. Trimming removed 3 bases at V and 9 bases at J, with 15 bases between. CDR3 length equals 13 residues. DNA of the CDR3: TGCAGCGTTGACACTGCCGGAGGAGGTGAGCAGTTCTTC. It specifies CSVDTAGGGEQFF.

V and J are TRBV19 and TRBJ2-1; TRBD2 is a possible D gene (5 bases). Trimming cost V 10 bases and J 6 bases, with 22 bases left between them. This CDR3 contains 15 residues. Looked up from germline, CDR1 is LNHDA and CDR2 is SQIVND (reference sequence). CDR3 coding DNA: TGTGCCACCAAAATAGGTGACGGGATCCCCAATGAGCAGTTCTTC. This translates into CATKIGDGIPNEQFF.